The clone carrying this T cell receptor beta chain was detected ten times or more. Its antigen is undetermined. The library protocol tagged individual cDNA molecules with unique molecular identifiers. TCRdb recomputed calls from the 5' RACE reads with MiXCR, one row per CDR3 protein. The table lists 70,000 or so distinct CDR3 sequences, 10% to 15% of them singletons, with more than 1.5% in the top ten. The sample is drawn from a study of early T cells in non-severe SARS-CoV-2 infection. Overall study context: The chains were unpaired, and the sequenced material was bulk RNA from unsorted whole blood. Study outcomes and limitations: In VDJdb matching, anti-spike CD8 responses were favored while private and CD4 specificities went missing.

The sequence was obtained from an adult who was a healthcare worker with PCR-confirmed SARS-CoV-2 infection or an uninfected control (not recorded which). The specimen sequenced was whole blood.

In DNA form, the CDR3 reads TGTGCCAGCAGTTTATTGGCGGGTGGCTCCAATGAGCAGTTCTTC. It translates to CASSLLAGGSNEQFF. The chain joins TRBV12-3 or TRBV12-4 to TRBJ2-1; a possible D gene is TRBD2 (5 bases). The CDR3 contains 15 residues. V lost 2 bases and J lost 6, with 14 bases in between.